Listed here is a single TCR beta chain. The sample originates from a study of blood T cell repertoires in COVID-19. The CDR3 is 13 residues long. Germline CDR1 SGHNT, CDR2 YENEEA. V lost 3 bases and J 3 bases, leaving 8 bases between the germline ends. TCRdb keeps only in-frame clones here, not all; method: immunoSEQ multiplex PCR. The table records 200,000 or so clones, 84% of them present only once. The rearrangement uses TRBV11-3 and TRBJ1-1; tentative D call: TRBD1 (5 bases). The clonotype originates from a man in his forties who had recovered from COVID-19. The sequencing sample was made of PBMCs or T cells enriched from blood (not recorded which). The CDR3 sequence: CASSFSRDTEAFF. DNA for the CDR3: TGTGCCAGCAGCTTTAGCAGGGACACTGAAGCTTTCTTT. The entire variable domain, with the rest obtained from reference TRBV11-3 and TRBJ1-1, is as follows: EAGVVQSPRYKIIEKKQPVAFWCNPISGHNTLYWYLQNLGQGPELLIRYENEEAVDDSQLPKDRFSAERLKGVDSTLKIQPAELGDSAVYLCASSFSRDTEAFFGQGTRLTVV.